This T cell receptor beta chain is drawn from a study of T cells in Graves' hyperthyroidism and ophthalmopathy (dated by TCRdb to between 2019 and 2020). Notes on the research overall: Peripheral blood was collected at initial diagnosis, before any treatment. An independent validation cohort of under 20 hyperthyroidism patients and approximately 15 patients who later progressed to ophthalmopathy tested prospective prediction of ophthalmopathy. According to the paper, TCR Vbeta CDR3 sequencing was carried out on 135 peripheral blood samples, which came from 40 to 45 ophthalmopathy, around 75 hyperthyroidism and around 17 progressor patients. The 80 to 100 discovery patients were randomly divided into training and test sets at a 7:3 ratio. In addition, the study compared T-cell repertoires in thyroid tissue and in blood from five to seven Graves' hyperthyroidism patients. To identify TCR V-J signatures that set the groups apart, the researchers used a discovery cohort of approximately 98 patients, made up of 40 to 45 with Graves' ophthalmopathy and some 60 with stable Graves' hyperthyroidism. After sampling, hyperthyroidism patients received methimazole starting at 30 mg daily, and ophthalmopathy patients received high-dose intravenous methylprednisolone. Study-level results and caveats: Ophthalmopathy was separated from stable hyperthyroidism by a 13 V-J signature model, with around 90% sensitivity and about 81% specificity obtained in cross-validation and 80%/75% obtained in testing. Sample size was not statistically predetermined, and investigators were not blinded to group allocation. Most expanded thyroid clonotypes (frequency above 0.001) were also found in blood, which suggests that blood repertoires may mirror thyroid immune responses. During validation, the model predicted progression to ophthalmopathy a median of approximately 7 months ahead of onset, with around 65% sensitivity and 72% to 80% specificity.

Stable Graves' hyperthyroidism was defined as the absence of progression to ophthalmopathy over 18 months of follow-up. Hyperthyroidism patients were newly diagnosed, with disease duration under 2 months, and aged 18 to 65 years. Patients with uncontrolled infections, other autoimmune diseases, pregnancy or lactation were excluded. Diagnoses were based on clinical symptoms, serum thyroxine and TRAb, thyroid ultrasound and orbital computed tomography. Ficoll-Paque density gradient centrifugation was used to isolate PBMCs from 10 ml of fresh peripheral blood. Total RNA was extracted with Trizol reagent, and quality was checked on an Agilent 2100 Bioanalyzer. TCR beta CDR3 regions were amplified from RNA transcripts. The TCR CDR3 was subjected to a first round of RT-PCR using the HTBI primer set and the Qiagen OneStep RT-PCR kit. The libraries were constructed in a second round of multiplex PCR and then size-selected and purified. Paired-end sequencing of the libraries was performed with 100 bp reads on an Illumina HiSeq2000. On the authors' methods: SOAPnuke was used to process the raw data, throwing out any read that contained adapters or uncalled bases, had a mean Phred below 15, or lacked an exact constant-primer or identifier match. COPE v1.2.5 was used to merge the high-quality paired reads, and each unique nucleotide sequence was defined as a clonotype. Clonotypes were aligned to IMGT TRBV, TRBD and TRBJ reference segments using MiTCR v1.1. Only V-J combinations with frequency above 0.0001, covering about 99% of repertoires, were analysed. The TCS score was defined as the ratio of F50 (clonal expansion) to E x V (chaos), calculated using BLOSUM62-based TCRdist between CDR3 peptides within each V-J. Welch's t-statistics and random forest reduced roughly 530 V-J features to 13, which were used in a naive Bayes classifier (R e1071). The public reads were reanalyzed by TCRdb: fastp trimming at Q25, MiXCR alignment, in-frame beta chains only. For every CDR3 protein sequence, its rows merge into one entry that carries the most common genes and DNA. The V and J calls and clone size come from TCRdb's table, not from the authors' own analysis. The sample table records 400,000 to 500,000 distinct CDR3 sequences; approximately 14% of these occur just once. Jointly, the top ten make up roughly 4.8% of the sample.

A remark on this clonotype: Its antigen remains unidentified. No base qualities exist here, and no much larger clone lies one base off it.

Its CDR3 holds 13 amino acids, cysteine through phenylalanine. Only the CDR3 region is kept as DNA, spanning 39 bases read in frame from base 1. V lost 9 bases and J lost 7 bases, and the count of bases not matched to a germline gene is 6. Reading the germline V gene (reference sequence) gives CDR1 LNHDA and CDR2 SQIVND. The rearrangement combines TRBV19 with TRBJ2-2, with TRBD1 matching 9 junction bases. The sequenced sample was blood. The sequence came from a woman aged 18-29 years with Graves' hyperthyroidism. For the CDR3, the sequence is CASGTGRDGELFF. The DNA reads TGTGCCAGCGGGACAGGGAGGGACGGGGAGCTGTTTTTT.